This T cell receptor beta chain stems from a study of monozygotic twins with cystic fibrosis. Overall study findings and caveats: In 13 of 16 pairs, V gene usage was closest to the co-twin's.

The CDR3 totals 15 residues. Germline values: CDR1 GTSNPN, CDR2 SVGIG (reference sequence). Between the trimmed V and J ends, which lost 3 bases and 3 bases, there was a span of 18 bases. About this clone: Its target is not known.

The protocol was immunoSEQ multiplex PCR, while the TCRdb copy is restricted to in-frame clones and leaves out a portion. The sample includes fewer than 30,000 clones, 75% to 95% of them seen just once. The gene calls are TRBV30 and TRBJ2-7, with a possible D match to TRBD2 (6 bases). The sample consisted of blood. The sequence came from a girl aged 2 to 9 with cystic fibrosis. Here the CDR3 DNA reads TGTGCCTGGAGACGCAAAATTGGGCGGGGCTACGAGCAGTACTTC. This encodes CAWRRKIGRGYEQYF.